Sequencing of this TCR beta chain was carried out in a study of blood T cell repertoires in COVID-19. Across the whole study: Specimens from acute and convalescent COVID-19 originated in the United States, Italy and Spain.

This clone was detected a few times. V lost 6 bases and J lost 0, with 24 bases in between. Germline V gene sequence: CDR1 LGHDT, CDR2 YNNKEL (reference sequence). This CDR3 spans 18 amino acids. Under the authors' procedure: Reference gene primer amplification in the assay estimated nucleated cell counts. The protocol was immunoSEQ multiplex PCR, while the TCRdb copy is restricted to in-frame clones and leaves out a portion. The V and J calls and clone size are taken from that table; D and trimming were inferred from the DNA. The repertoire holds about 220,000 clones, with approximately 81% as singletons.

The source material was peripheral blood. This TCR was sampled from a man in his thirties or forties with active or convalescent COVID-19. V and J are TRBV3-1 (or the pseudogene TRBV3-2) and TRBJ2-7; D may be TRBD1 (6 bases). The CDR3 region has the DNA TGTGCCAGCAGTCGAAAAATCTTTGGACAGCGAGTCTCCTACGAGCAGTACTTC. This translates into CASSRKIFGQRVSYEQYF.